The TCR beta chain under discussion was sequenced for a study of CD8 T cells in Susac syndrome. The study's findings and limits: The study recognized that its TCR sequencing and HLA analysis covered a relatively small number of individuals.

The CDR3 runs 14 residues. Losses at the gene ends were 2 bases for V and 5 bases for J; bases not matched to a gene: 3. CDR1 is MNHEY and CDR2 is SMNVEV in the germline V gene (reference sequence). Comments on this clonotype: What it binds is unknown.

The healthy controls were matched to patients by age and sex. Isolation of CD8+ and CD4+ T cells was performed negatively, whereas enrichment of TEMRA cells was done by FACS. Random hexamers were used to reverse transcribe the RNA input (roughly 0.5 to 1 ug). Coverage of TCR beta CDR3 amplification by immunoSEQ multiplex PCR extended to 54 Vbeta and 13 Jbeta. TCRdb ran MiXCR on the immunoSEQ multiplex PCR reads and lists one entry per CDR3 protein. Of some 170,000 distinct CDR3 sequences in the sample, about 95% were seen once. J is TRBJ2-5 and V is TRBV27, with 9 bases identical to TRBD1. Material for sequencing was CD4+ T cells from PBMCs. This clonotype originated in a human donor in good health. The chain's CDR3 is CASSLPGQGETQYF. CDR3 nucleotide sequence: TGTGCCAGCAGTTTACCCGGACAGGGGGAGACCCAGTACTTC.